The 25 T cell receptor beta chains below come from one sample, sequenced in a study of graft-versus-host responses after intestinal transplantation. These receptors are not linked to any known antigen. Using immunoSEQ multiplex PCR, the repertoire was profiled, and TCRdb retains in-frame clones only, with some absent. This sample carries some 140,000 clones, about nine tenths of them seen once, and the ten largest clones take about 0.18%. The sample here was unstimulated CD4+ T cells sorted from spleen or lymph node cells, taken before intestinal transplant. The receptor set was obtained from a human donor who received an intestinal transplant.

J is TRBJ1-1 and V is TRBV5-1; D remains ambiguous. The CDR3 sequence is 13 residues long. The V gene's germline CDR1 is SGHRS and CDR2 YFSETQ. V dropped 3 bases and J dropped 4 bases, with 10 bases sitting between them. DNA of the CDR3: TGCGCCAGCAGCTCCGGACCGCCCACTGAAGCTTTCTTT. Protein sequence: CASSSGPPTEAFF.

The V gene is TRBV7-9, the J gene TRBJ1-2, with D perhaps TRBD1 (6 bases). The CDR3 is 16 amino acids. Germline V CDR1 and CDR2: SEHNR, FQNEAQ (reference sequence). V was pared by 4 bases and J by 2 bases, with 17 bases between. The CDR3 spells CASSSRGGAGNYGYTF. The DNA for the CDR3 is TGTGCCAGCAGCTCCCGGGGGGGGGCTGGGAACTATGGCTACACCTTC.

Notes on this clone: Other DNA sequences within the sample encode an identical CDR3. The V gene is TRBV30, the J gene TRBJ2-2; D is uncertain. This CDR3 contains 12 residues. The V end lost 0 bases, the J end lost 8 bases, and 7 bases lay between the germline ends. Germline V gene sequence: CDR1 GTSNPN, CDR2 SVGIG (reference sequence). CDR3 sequence (DNA): TGTGCCTGGAGTGTAGGTGGTGGGGAGCTGTTTTTT. Amino acids: CAWSVGGGELFF. Full variable domain (missing parts from reference TRBV30 and TRBJ2-2): SQTIHQWPATLVQPVGSPLSLECTVEGTSNPNLYWYRQAAGRGLQLLFYSVGIGQISSEVPQNLSASRPQDRQFILSSKKLLLSDSGFYLCAWSVGGGELFFGEGSRLTVL.

The rearrangement joins TRBV7-2 to TRBJ2-1, with D perhaps matching TRBD2 (5 bases). V was trimmed by 4 bases and J by 0 bases, leaving 13 bases between them. CDR3 length: 16 residues. Germline values: CDR1 SGHTA, CDR2 FQGNSA. This CDR3 is CASSSNSGSSYNEQFF. CDR3 bases: TGTGCCAGCAGCTCCAACAGCGGAAGCTCCTACAATGAGCAGTTCTTC.

J is TRBJ2-1 and V is TRBV29-1, with D perhaps TRBD1 (6 bases). The germline V gene has CDR1 SQVTM and CDR2 ANQGSEA. V was cut by 7 bases and J by 4 bases, with 20 bases left in between. There are 15 residues in the CDR3. For the CDR3, the DNA is TGCAGCGCTGTGACAGGACCCCCTTCTTACAATGAGCAGTTCTTC. Amino acids: CSAVTGPPSYNEQFF.

J is TRBJ1-2 and V is TRBV5-6; 7 bases match TRBD1. Per the germline V gene, CDR1 is SGHDT and CDR2 is YYEEEE. The V segment lost 6 bases and the J segment 7 bases; nucleotides outside the gene matches: 12. This CDR3 is built from 14 residues. This chain's CDR3 is CASKSLRGSAGYTF. The CDR3, as DNA: TGTGCCAGCAAATCACTCAGGGGGTCGGCTGGCTACACCTTC. Drawing the rest from reference TRBV5-6 and TRBJ1-2, the complete variable domain is DAGVTQSPTHLIKTRGQQVTLRCSPKSGHDTVSWYQQALGQGPQFIFQYYEEEERQRGNFPDRFSGHQFPNYSSELNVNALLLGDSALYLCASKSLRGSAGYTFGSGTRLTVV.

The chain is built from TRBV9 and TRBJ2-2; 10 bases fit TRBD1. Germline loops: CDR1 SGDLS, CDR2 YYNGEE. The CDR3 runs 16 residues. Losses at the gene ends were 4 bases for V and 5 bases for J; bases not matched to a gene: 8. The CDR3 loop is CASSPRGQGRTGELFF. DNA of the CDR3: TGTGCCAGCAGCCCCCGGGGACAGGGGAGGACCGGGGAGCTGTTTTTT.

This chain connects TRBV19 to TRBJ1-2; tentative D call: TRBD1 (5 bases). Trimming left V 1 base short and J 3 bases short, with 18 bases between. CDR3 length equals 17 residues. Germline CDR1 reads LNHDA; CDR2 reads SQIVND (reference sequence). The CDR3 coding sequence is TGTGCCAGTAGTATAGTCGAGGGGATCCCGTCCCACTATGGCTACACCTTC. This gives the protein CASSIVEGIPSHYGYTF.

The CDR3 protein is CASSFGTNSYEQYF. As DNA, the CDR3 is TGTGCCAGCAGCTTCGGGACTAACTCCTACGAGCAGTACTTC. The genes are TRBV5-4 and TRBJ2-5; 7 bases line up with TRBD2. The DNA matches TRBJ2-7 better at its end, which makes the J call doubtful. The germline gives CDR1 SGHNT, CDR2 YYREEE (reference sequence). This CDR3 spans 14 amino acids.

The V gene is TRBV5-1, the J gene TRBJ1-1, with 7 bases lining up with TRBD1. Germline values: CDR1 SGHRS, CDR2 YFSETQ. This CDR3 contains 16 residues. Trimming took 5 bases from V and 0 from J; bases not matched to a gene: 10. CDR3 sequence reads: CASRDNRGLMNTEAFF. The CDR3 region has the DNA TGCGCCAGCAGGGACAACAGGGGTTTAATGAACACTGAAGCTTTCTTT. Supplemented by reference TRBV5-1 and TRBJ1-1, the full variable domain reads KAGVTQTPRYLIKTRGQQVTLSCSPISGHRSVSWYQQTPGQGLQFLFEYFSETQRNKGNFPGRFSGRQFSNSRSEMNVSTLELGDSALYLCASRDNRGLMNTEAFFGQGTRLTVV.

CDR3 nucleotide sequence: TGTGCCAGCAGTGAATACGGGACAGGGAATGGCTACACCTTC. It is translated as CASSEYGTGNGYTF. The chain recombines TRBV6-1 with TRBJ1-2, with 9 bases lining up with TRBD1. J gave up 6 bases and V 2 bases, and 4 bases lay outside the gene matches. This CDR3 contains 14 residues. Germline assignment: CDR1 MNHNS and CDR2 SASEGT.

The sample holds one count of this clone. V usage is TRBV6-5 and J usage is TRBJ2-3; TRBD2 matches at 10 bases. V shed 2 bases, J shed 8 bases, and the junction held 7 bases outside the gene matches. The CDR3 has 15 amino acids. The germline gives CDR1 MNHEY, CDR2 SVGAGI. The CDR3 protein is CASSYEAGGPGTQYF. For the CDR3, the DNA is TGTGCCAGCAGTTACGAAGCGGGAGGGCCAGGTACGCAGTATTTT.

The chain recombines TRBV28 with TRBJ2-1, with TRBD1 identical over 9 bases. The CDR3 length is 15 residues. V lost 4 bases to trimming and J lost 2 bases; unmatched junction nucleotides: 3. Germline CDR1 is MDHEN and CDR2 is SYDVKM. CDR3: CASSYGDRAYNEQFF. In nucleotides, the CDR3 is TGTGCCAGCAGTTATGGGGACAGGGCCTACAATGAGCAGTTCTTC.

This chain joins TRBV10-1 and TRBJ2-7; D remains unclear. The CDR3 has 11 residues. The ends were cut back, 6 bases at V and 4 bases at J, with 7 bases in the middle. Germline CDR1 is WNHNN and CDR2 is SYGVQD (reference sequence). CDR3 loop: CASSRSYEQYF. The CDR3 DNA is TGCGCCAGCAGCAGATCGTACGAGCAGTACTTC.

V gene TRBV5-1 combines with J gene TRBJ1-2; D is ambiguous. There are 13 residues in the CDR3. With 1 base removed from V and 3 bases from J, the gap between germline ends came to 7 bases. Germline values: CDR1 SGHRS, CDR2 YFSETQ. Written as DNA, the CDR3 is TGCGCCAGCAGCTTGCGCGGGGACTATGGCTACACCTTC. Translation: CASSLRGDYGYTF. Full variable domain (missing parts from reference TRBV5-1 and TRBJ1-2): KAGVTQTPRYLIKTRGQQVTLSCSPISGHRSVSWYQQTPGQGLQFLFEYFSETQRNKGNFPGRFSGRQFSNSRSEMNVSTLELGDSALYLCASSLRGDYGYTFGSGTRLTVV.

The chain has TRBV28 and TRBJ1-1; the D gene is possibly TRBD1 (6 bases). V lost 3 bases to trimming and J lost 0 bases, with 14 bases between them. Per germline, CDR1 MDHEN and CDR2 SYDVKM. The CDR3 extends over 16 amino acids. The CDR3 DNA sequence: TGTGCCAGCAGTTTGCGGAAGGGGGGAGTGAACACTGAAGCTTTCTTT. Its protein product is CASSLRKGGVNTEAFF. The full variable domain, with the rest looked up from reference TRBV28 and TRBJ1-1, is DVKVTQSSRYLVKRTGEKVFLECVQDMDHENMFWYRQDPGLGLRLIYFSYDVKMKEKGDIPEGYSVSREKKERFSLILESASTNQTSMYLCASSLRKGGVNTEAFFGQGTRLTVV.

The chain combines TRBV7-3 with TRBJ1-5, with D unresolved. The germline V gene has CDR1 SGHTA and CDR2 FQGTGA. There are 18 residues in the CDR3. Trimming removed 3 bases from V and 5 bases from J, with 23 bases in between. The CDR3 nucleotides read TGTGCCAGCAGCTTTACGTCAAGGGTTTGGGGTTTCCATCAGCCCCAGCATTTT. It codes for CASSFTSRVWGFHQPQHF.

This clone appeared once. The rearrangement links TRBV10-3 to TRBJ2-7, with D possibly TRBD2 on 5 matching bases. Trimming left V 2 bases short and J 4 bases short, with 24 bases between. Germline values: CDR1 ENHRY, CDR2 SYGVKD. This CDR3 has 18 amino acids. The CDR3 region is CAISERNSVTKRSYEQYF. CDR3 in DNA: TGTGCCATCAGTGAGCGGAATTCGGTGACCAAGCGGTCTTACGAGCAGTACTTC.

This chain uses TRBV28 with TRBJ2-5; D unresolved. The length of the CDR3 is 13 residues. Trimming took 3 bases from V and 2 from J, leaving 7 bases between them. CDR1 is MDHEN, CDR2 SYDVKM, per germline. CDR3 sequence reads: CASSFLGQETQYF. The CDR3 DNA sequence: TGTGCCAGCAGTTTCCTGGGACAAGAGACCCAGTACTTC.

The CDR3 nucleotides are TGTGCCAGCAGTGACCTGATAGATACGCAGTATTTT. It translates to CASSDLIDTQYF. The chain uses TRBV5-4 and TRBJ2-3; D gene unclear. V dropped 5 bases and J dropped 5 bases, with 9 bases sitting between them. The CDR3 contains 12 residues. The germline gives CDR1 SGHNT, CDR2 YYREEE (reference sequence).

The chain employs TRBV28 and TRBJ1-5, with no clear D. Deletions cut 8 bases from V and 3 bases from J, with 14 bases between. Germline CDR1 and CDR2: MDHEN and SYDVKM. The CDR3 has 14 residues. This CDR3 is CASGVGSDNQPQHF. CDR3 coding DNA: TGTGCCAGCGGTGTTGGTTCTGACAATCAGCCCCAGCATTTT.

The rearrangement links TRBV6-1 to TRBJ1-2; D is ambiguous. From germline, CDR1 is MNHNS and CDR2 SASEGT. The V end lost 9 bases, the J end lost 0 bases, and 11 bases lay between the germline ends. This CDR3 is built from 13 residues. CDR3: CARVFGANYGYTF. The CDR3 bases are TGTGCCAGGGTATTCGGGGCTAACTATGGCTACACCTTC.

V usage is TRBV7-3 and J usage is TRBJ2-2; TRBD1 is a possible D gene (6 bases). CDR1 SGHTA and CDR2 FQGTGA come from the germline V gene. The CDR3 runs 15 residues. V was trimmed by 1 base and J by 5 bases, leaving 11 bases between them. The CDR3 nucleotides read TGTGCCAGCAGCTTAAACAGGGCAACGACCGGGGAGCTGTTTTTT. It specifies CASSLNRATTGELFF.

The chain joins TRBV11-1 to TRBJ2-7; 12 bases align to TRBD2. The V and J ends lost 4 bases and 7 bases, in that order; junction bases with no gene match: 8. Germline CDR1 and CDR2: SGHAT and FQDESV (reference sequence). The CDR3 spans 15 residues. The DNA of the CDR3 is TGTGCCAGCAGCTGGGGGACTAGCGGGTCGAGGGAGCAGTACTTC. It codes for CASSWGTSGSREQYF.

This rearrangement joins TRBV5-4 to TRBJ2-5, with TRBD1 matching 11 bases. The V gene end was trimmed by 0 bases and the J gene end by 2 bases; junction bases not matched to a gene: 3. CDR3 length: 16 amino acids. CDR1 is SGHNT and CDR2 is YYREEE in the germline V gene (reference sequence). The CDR3 here is CASSLEGQGAQETQYF. The CDR3 DNA follows: TGTGCCAGCAGCTTGGAAGGACAGGGGGCTCAAGAGACCCAGTACTTC.